The present T cell receptor beta chain was sequenced within a study of blood T cell repertoires in COVID-19. About the research overall: Donors in the United States, Italy and Spain gave samples during acute or convalescent COVID-19. Sources were T cells, B-cell-depleted T cells, or PBMCs; the material itself was cDNA or gDNA.

Sequenced by immunoSEQ multiplex PCR; TCRdb stores in-frame clones only, minus some. The table shows about 93,000 clones, with about 92% occurring only once. The CDR3 has 16 residues. Germline CDR1 SGHRS, CDR2 YFSETQ. V shed 4 bases and J shed 4 bases, with 19 bases lying between them. This sequence originates from a man aged 50 to 59 with acute or convalescent COVID-19. The sequenced sample was peripheral blood. V usage is TRBV5-1 and J usage is TRBJ2-3; TRBD1 is a possible D gene (5 bases). The CDR3 DNA reads as TGCGCCAGCAGCGTTTCCCAGGGCGTTGGTTCAGATACGCAGTATTTT. Protein: CASSVSQGVGSDTQYF.